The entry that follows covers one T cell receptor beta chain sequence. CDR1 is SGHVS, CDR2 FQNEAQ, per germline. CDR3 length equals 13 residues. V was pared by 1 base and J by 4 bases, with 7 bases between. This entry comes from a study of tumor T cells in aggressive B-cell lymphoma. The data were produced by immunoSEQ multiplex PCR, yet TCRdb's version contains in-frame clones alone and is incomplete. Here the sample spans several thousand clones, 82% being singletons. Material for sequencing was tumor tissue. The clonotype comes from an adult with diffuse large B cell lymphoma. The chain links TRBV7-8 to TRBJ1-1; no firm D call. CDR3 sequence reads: CASSLGGGTEAFF. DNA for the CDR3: TGTGCCAGCAGCTTAGGCGGTGGCACTGAAGCTTTCTTT.